What follows is one T cell receptor beta chain and its context. In the source study's methods: Using reference gene primer amplification, nucleated cell counts were estimated. Produced via immunoSEQ multiplex PCR; TCRdb's table is partial and in-frame only. D and trimming come from the DNA, and the V and J calls and clone size come from that table. The sample includes over 75,000 clones, approximately 82% of them seen just once. This record comes from a study of blood T cell repertoires in COVID-19. Across the study: The United States, Italy and Spain supplied acute and convalescent COVID-19 samples.

Deletions cut 7 bases from V and 4 bases from J, with 17 bases between. The length of the CDR3 is 14 residues. Germline-derived CDR1 and CDR2 are SGHRS and YFSETQ. The source of this sequence is a woman of 80 years or more with acute or convalescent COVID-19. The sequencing sample was made of peripheral blood. The chain couples TRBV5-1 to TRBJ1-1; weak D call: TRBD1 (6 bases). The CDR3 region is CASRSQGGVTEAFF. CDR3 in DNA: TGCGCCAGCCGAAGTCAAGGGGGAGTCACTGAAGCTTTCTTT. Using reference TRBV5-1 and TRBJ1-1 for the parts outside the CDR3, the full variable domain is KAGVTQTPRYLIKTRGQQVTLSCSPISGHRSVSWYQQTPGQGLQFLFEYFSETQRNKGNFPGRFSGRQFSNSRSEMNVSTLELGDSALYLCASRSQGGVTEAFFGQGTRLTVV.